The 18 T cell receptor beta chains listed next were all sequenced from one sample in a study of T cell responses to AZD1222 COVID-19 vaccine (dated by TCRdb to the early 2020s). This sample's time point label indicates: baseline before first vaccination. The protocol used for the library was the immunoSEQ multiplex PCR assay. The table was pulled from immuneACCESS by TCRdb, which kept in-frame rearrangements only. Such tables lose some clones; where checked, under half of the loss comes from unresolved V genes, and the rest has no known cause. A total of some 150,000 clones appear in this sample, about 93% of them only once. The leading ten clones occupy around 5.4% of the sample. The sequenced sample was peripheral blood, obtained on day 0 of AZD1222 vaccination. All receptors derive from an adult in good health.

The CDR3 region has the DNA TGTGCCAGCAGTACCCTGTTGGGAACTCAGCCCCAGCATTTT. Amino acid sequence: CASSTLLGTQPQHF. This chain joins TRBV28 and TRBJ1-5; no clear D gene. In germline, CDR1 is MDHEN, CDR2 SYDVKM. This CDR3 has 14 amino acids. V was clipped by 5 bases and J by 6 bases, with 14 bases between them.

This chain connects TRBV28 to TRBJ1-6, with a weak D call TRBD1 (5 bases). The CDR3 is made up of 15 amino acids. The V gene's germline CDR1 is MDHEN and CDR2 SYDVKM. The ends were cut back, 2 bases at V and 7 bases at J, with 12 bases in the middle. The DNA of the CDR3 is TGTGCCAGCAGTTTAGAAGGGACTGGAAATTCACCCCTCCACTTT. Residues: CASSLEGTGNSPLHF.

The chain is built from TRBV28 and TRBJ1-5; TRBD1 is a possible D gene (6 bases). CDR1 is MDHEN, CDR2 SYDVKM, per germline. This CDR3 has 14 residues. V dropped 4 bases and J dropped 4 bases, with 11 bases sitting between them. The CDR3 here is CASSWTAGNQPQHF. The CDR3, as DNA: TGTGCCAGCAGTTGGACAGCGGGGAATCAGCCCCAGCATTTT.

The chain employs TRBV7-2 and TRBJ2-5; 14 bases match TRBD2. CDR1 and CDR2 from the germline V gene are SGHTA and FQGNSA. The CDR3 has 15 residues. The V and J ends lost 6 bases and 2 bases, in that order; junction bases with no gene match: 2. CDR3: CASSGLAGGQETQYF. The CDR3 coding sequence is TGTGCCAGCAGTGGACTAGCGGGGGGACAAGAGACCCAGTACTTC.

V and J are TRBV14 and TRBJ1-5; D is unresolved. CDR1 and CDR2 from the germline V gene are SGHDN and FVKESK. V was pared by 1 base and J by 4 bases, with 5 bases between. This CDR3 has 13 residues. CDR3 nucleotide sequence: TGTGCCAGCAGCCAAGCCCATAATCAGCCCCAGCATTTT. Amino acid sequence: CASSQAHNQPQHF.

This chain links TRBV19 with TRBJ1-5; D is unclear. Germline V lookup: CDR1 LNHDA, CDR2 SQIVND (reference sequence). The CDR3 consists of 12 residues. The V end lost 7 bases, the J end lost 4 bases, and 8 bases lay between the germline ends. CDR3 amino acids: CASKLGNQPQHF. The CDR3 DNA follows: TGTGCCAGTAAATTGGGGAATCAGCCCCAGCATTTT.

V gene TRBV15 combines with J gene TRBJ2-1; 13 bases line up with TRBD2. J gave up 9 bases and V 3 bases, and 5 bases lay outside the gene matches. The length of the CDR3 is 15 residues. Germline V gene sequence: CDR1 LNHNV, CDR2 YYDKDF (reference sequence). CDR3 sequence: CATSRRTSGRPEQFF. The CDR3 region has the DNA TGTGCCACCAGCAGGCGGACTAGCGGGAGACCTGAGCAGTTCTTC.

This rearrangement joins TRBV2 to TRBJ2-7; possibly TRBD1 for D (5 bases). The V and J ends lost 4 bases and 3 bases respectively, with 10 bases between them. The CDR3 contains 13 residues. Germline CDR1 reads SNHLY; CDR2 reads FYNNEI. The chain's CDR3 is CASSGRTNYEQYF. The CDR3 DNA reads as TGTGCCAGCAGTGGCAGGACAAACTACGAGCAGTACTTC.

DNA for the CDR3: TGTGCCAGCAGTTACGGGACAGGACCCCAGCATTTT. This gives the protein CASSYGTGPQHF. The V and J genes are TRBV6-2 or TRBV6-3 and TRBJ1-5, with 8 bases that match TRBD1. The germline V gene encodes CDR1 MNHEY and CDR2 SVGEGT. V dropped 2 bases and J dropped 10; count of bases not matched to a gene: 1. The CDR3 consists of 12 residues.

This chain links TRBV27 with TRBJ2-3; TRBD2 matches at 10 bases. The V and J ends lost 5 bases and 0 bases, in that order; junction bases with no gene match: 5. In germline, CDR1 is MNHEY, CDR2 SMNVEV (reference sequence). The CDR3 totals 16 residues. Here the CDR3 reads CASSPLAGPSTDTQYF. The CDR3, as DNA: TGTGCCAGCAGTCCACTAGCGGGACCTAGCACAGATACGCAGTATTTT.

CDR3 in DNA: TGCAGTGCTGCGGGCCCCGTGGGGCAGTACTTC. Protein product: CSAAGPVGQYF. V and J are TRBV20-1 and TRBJ2-7; D is possibly TRBD2 (5 bases). CDR3 length: 11 residues. Germline V gene sequence: CDR1 DFQATT, CDR2 SNEGSKA (reference sequence). V was pared by 5 bases and J by 9 bases, with 14 bases between.

The J gene is TRBJ1-4, the V gene TRBV11-2; D not certain. The CDR3 is made up of 15 amino acids. CDR1 SGHAT and CDR2 FQNNGV come from the germline V gene. V lost 6 bases and J lost 4, with 15 bases in between. The CDR3 region is CASSPEWRSNEKLFF. The DNA of the CDR3 is TGTGCCAGCAGTCCCGAGTGGCGGAGTAATGAAAAACTGTTTTTT.

This rearrangement joins TRBV19 to TRBJ1-5; weak D call: TRBD1 (6 bases). Germline loops: CDR1 LNHDA, CDR2 SQIVND (reference sequence). V shed 10 bases and J shed 2 bases, with 27 bases lying between them. The CDR3 loop spans 18 amino acids. CDR3 sequence reads: CATLEPRGGGRGNQPQHF. DNA for the CDR3: TGTGCCACCCTTGAGCCCCGGGGAGGGGGGCGAGGCAATCAGCCCCAGCATTTT.

The V gene is TRBV27, the J gene TRBJ2-7; no clear D. The CDR3 consists of 11 residues. V was shortened by 7 bases and J by 3 bases, with 7 bases between the two germline ends. Germline V CDR1 and CDR2: MNHEY, SMNVEV (reference sequence). The CDR3 here is CASTEGYEQYF. As DNA, the CDR3 is TGTGCCAGCACAGAAGGCTACGAGCAGTACTTC.

The chain employs TRBV19 and TRBJ2-7; 9 bases agree with TRBD1. The length of the CDR3 is 16 residues. V was pared by 5 bases and J by 4 bases, with 12 bases of the junction left unmatched. Germline V gives CDR1 LNHDA, CDR2 SQIVND (reference sequence). The CDR3 sequence is CASSEQGTGGIYEQYF. CDR3 nucleotide sequence: TGTGCCAGTAGTGAACAGGGAACAGGGGGCATATACGAGCAGTACTTC.

This clone has just a few counts. This chain links TRBV9 with TRBJ2-1; D gene ambiguous. CDR3 length: 15 amino acids. V was clipped by 0 bases and J by 6 bases, with 13 bases between them. Germline CDR1 is SGDLS and CDR2 is YYNGEE. The CDR3 sequence is CASSVAPSPSNEQFF. The CDR3 DNA follows: TGTGCCAGCAGCGTAGCTCCCAGCCCCTCCAATGAGCAGTTCTTC.

The chain recombines TRBV7-2 with TRBJ2-3, with a tentative D call TRBD1 (5 bases). The ends were cut back, 2 bases at V and 0 bases at J, with 21 bases in the middle. Germline-derived CDR1 and CDR2 are SGHTA and FQGNSA. The CDR3 covers 19 residues. DNA of the CDR3: TGTGCCAGCAGCTTAACCCGGACAATCGAGGCGGTTAGCACAGATACGCAGTATTTT. Protein: CASSLTRTIEAVSTDTQYF.

This chain links TRBV28 with TRBJ2-1; D is perhaps TRBD2 (6 bases). This CDR3 is built from 18 residues. Deletions cut 3 bases from V and 5 bases from J, with 23 bases between. Germline V CDR1 and CDR2: MDHEN, SYDVKM. The CDR3 DNA follows: TGTGCCAGCAGTTTGATCGCCCGGAGGGCCGGGGCCCACAATGAGCAGTTCTTC. It encodes CASSLIARRAGAHNEQFF.